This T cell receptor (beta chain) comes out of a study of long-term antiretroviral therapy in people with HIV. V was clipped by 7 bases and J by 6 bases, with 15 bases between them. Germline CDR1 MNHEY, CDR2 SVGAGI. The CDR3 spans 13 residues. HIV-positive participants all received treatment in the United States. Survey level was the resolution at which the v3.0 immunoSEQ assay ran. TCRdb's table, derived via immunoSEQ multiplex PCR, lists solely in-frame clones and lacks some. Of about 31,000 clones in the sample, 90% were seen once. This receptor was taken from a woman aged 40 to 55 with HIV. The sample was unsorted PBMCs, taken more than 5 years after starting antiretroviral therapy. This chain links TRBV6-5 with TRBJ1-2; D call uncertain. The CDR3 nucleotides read TGTGCCAGCAATATTCCCTCGGAGGATGGCTACACCTTC. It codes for CASNIPSEDGYTF.